This passage covers 26 T cell receptor beta chains from one sample sequenced in a study of cytomegalovirus exposure and HLA in healthy donors. The PCR ran on 60 Vbeta and 13 Jbeta primers. Sequencing was performed with immunoSEQ multiplex PCR; in TCRdb, only in-frame clones are kept and a portion is missing. The sample consists of 100,000 to 150,000 clones, under 12% of them appearing once. Sequencing used PBMCs. The receptors stem from a woman younger than 30 in good health and CMV-seropositive.

V usage is TRBV6-1 and J usage is TRBJ2-5; 14 bases match TRBD2. Germline assignment: CDR1 MNHNS and CDR2 SASEGT. This CDR3 has 15 residues. With V trimmed by 9 bases and J by 5 bases, 8 bases remained unmatched. This CDR3 reads CARFSTSGRAETQYF. The CDR3 region has the DNA TGTGCCAGATTTTCGACTAGCGGGAGGGCGGAGACCCAGTACTTC.

V is TRBV15 and J is TRBJ2-1, with no clear D. Trimming removed 2 bases from V and 7 bases from J, with 6 bases in between. Germline CDR1 and CDR2: LNHNV and YYDKDF (reference sequence). The CDR3 contains 12 residues. The chain's CDR3 is CATSRRENEQFF. The CDR3 DNA follows: TGTGCCACCAGCAGACGTGAGAATGAGCAGTTCTTC.

The chain carries TRBV5-6 and TRBJ1-5, with D perhaps TRBD1 (6 bases). Trimming shortened V by 0 bases and J by 7 bases, and 8 bases separated the two germline ends. Germline loops: CDR1 SGHDT, CDR2 YYEEEE. This CDR3 contains 13 residues. As DNA, the CDR3 is TGTGCCAGCAGCTTGGGGCAGGGGCAGCCCCAGCATTTT. This encodes CASSLGQGQPQHF.

This clone was detected a few times. The rearrangement uses TRBV29-1 and TRBJ2-2; D is possibly TRBD1 (5 bases). Germline V gene data show CDR1 as SQVTM and CDR2 as ANQGSEA. There are 14 residues in the CDR3. Between the trimmed V and J ends, which lost 0 bases and 4 bases, there was a span of 9 bases. This CDR3 is CSVEEDNSTGELFF. In nucleotides, the CDR3 is TGCAGCGTTGAAGAGGACAACTCCACCGGGGAGCTGTTTTTT.

The sample holds a few counts of this clone. CDR3 in amino acids: CASSDGDRTGNTIYF. In nucleotides, the CDR3 is TGTGCCAGCAGTGACGGAGACAGAACTGGAAACACCATATATTTT. The chain uses TRBV25-1 and TRBJ1-3; TRBD1 might be the D (5 bases). V lost 3 bases, J lost 2 bases, and 11 bases lay in between. CDR1 and CDR2 from the germline V gene are MGHDK and SYGVNS. This CDR3 contains 15 residues.

This chain uses TRBV7-9 with TRBJ1-4; TRBD1 is a possible D gene (6 bases). Trimming took off 5 bases at V and 8 bases at J, with 24 bases between the two ends. The CDR3 has 17 residues. Germline-derived CDR1 and CDR2 are SEHNR and FQNEAQ (reference sequence). CDR3 DNA sequence: TGTGCCAGCAGCCCCCTGGGTCTTCAGGGGCCTCCCGAAAAACTGTTTTTT. This codes for CASSPLGLQGPPEKLFF. The entire variable domain, with the rest obtained from reference TRBV7-9 and TRBJ1-4, is as follows: DTGVSQNPRHKITKRGQNVTFRCDPISEHNRLYWYRQTLGQGPEFLTYFQNEAQLEKSRLLSDRFSAERPKGSFSTLEIQRTEQGDSAMYLCASSPLGLQGPPEKLFFGSGTQLSVL.

The chain uses TRBV10-3 and TRBJ1-2, with 9 nucleotides matching TRBD1. CDR1 is ENHRY and CDR2 is SYGVKD in the germline V gene. J lost 8 bases, V lost 6 bases, and 7 bases had no gene match. CDR3 length: 13 residues. The CDR3: CAIRATGTGGYTF. In DNA form, the CDR3 reads TGTGCCATCAGGGCAACAGGGACAGGGGGCTACACCTTC.

This clone was seen a few times. The rearrangement joins TRBV7-9 to TRBJ1-4; 8 nucleotides line up with TRBD1. CDR1 is SEHNR and CDR2 is FQNEAQ in the germline V gene (reference sequence). Losses at the gene ends were 5 bases for V and 8 bases for J; bases not matched to a gene: 7. The CDR3 is made up of 14 amino acids. The CDR3 loop is CASSAGQGYEKLFF. CDR3 DNA sequence: TGTGCCAGCAGCGCCGGACAGGGCTACGAAAAACTGTTTTTT.

The chain carries TRBV4-2 and TRBJ2-1; D might be TRBD2 (6 bases). CDR3 length: 16 amino acids. The germline V gene has CDR1 LGHNA and CDR2 YNFKEQ. V was trimmed by 5 bases and J by 0 bases, leaving 14 bases between them. The CDR3 region is CASSAGLLSSYNEQFF. CDR3 nucleotide sequence: TGTGCCAGCAGCGCGGGACTCCTCAGCTCCTACAATGAGCAGTTCTTC.

The CDR3 region is CASRTGGGDTQYF. CDR3 in DNA: TGTGCCAGCAGAACGGGAGGGGGGGATACGCAGTATTTT. The chain links TRBV6-5 to TRBJ2-3, with 8 bases matching TRBD2. The trim removed 6 bases at V and 6 bases at J, leaving 5 bases unmatched. Germline V gene data show CDR1 as MNHEY and CDR2 as SVGAGI. The CDR3 covers 13 residues.

This clone has ten or more counts. This chain links TRBV6-4 with TRBJ2-3, with 12 positions matching TRBD1. CDR3 size: 15 residues. The J segment lost 6 bases and the V segment lost 0 bases, leaving 1 base of the junction unmatched. Germline CDR1 is MRHNA and CDR2 is SNTAGT. CDR3 amino acids: CASSDSGQGADTQYF. The CDR3 nucleotides are TGTGCCAGCAGTGACTCGGGACAGGGGGCGGATACGCAGTATTTT.

The chain carries TRBV7-2 and TRBJ2-5; weak D call: TRBD2 (6 bases). V was shortened by 1 base and J by 5 bases, with 14 bases between the two germline ends. The germline V gene has CDR1 SGHTA and CDR2 FQGNSA. CDR3 length equals 15 residues. Here the CDR3 reads CASSLVAGKEETQYF. DNA for the CDR3: TGTGCCAGCAGCTTAGTGGCGGGAAAGGAGGAGACCCAGTACTTC.

The V gene is TRBV7-3, the J gene TRBJ1-1; D call uncertain. The V and J ends lost 1 base and 1 base respectively, with 4 bases between them. This CDR3 is 13 amino acids long. CDR1 SGHTA and CDR2 FQGTGA come from the germline V gene. DNA of the CDR3: TGTGCCAGCAGCTTAAGGCAGAACACTGAAGCTTTCTTT. Translated, it gives CASSLRQNTEAFF.

Here the CDR3 DNA reads TGTGCCTGGGCCCTTGGACAGGGGGCGTACGAGCAGTACTTC. It yields the protein CAWALGQGAYEQYF. The rearrangement joins TRBV30 to TRBJ2-7; 11 nucleotides line up with TRBD1. CDR1 is GTSNPN and CDR2 is SVGIG in the germline V gene (reference sequence). V lost 5 bases, J lost 4 bases, and 7 bases stayed unmatched. CDR3 length: 14 amino acids. Full variable domain (remainder filled in from reference TRBV30 and TRBJ2-7): SQTIHQWPATLVQPVGSPLSLECTVEGTSNPNLYWYRQAAGRGLQLLFYSVGIGQISSEVPQNLSASRPQDRQFILSSKKLLLSDSGFYLCAWALGQGAYEQYFGPGTRLTVT.

This clone was seen only a few times. This chain uses TRBV7-2 with TRBJ2-7; TRBD2 agrees at 7 bases. Looked up from germline, CDR1 is SGHTA and CDR2 is FQGNSA. The V and J ends lost 5 bases and 2 bases, in that order; junction bases with no gene match: 6. The CDR3 totals 14 residues. Here the CDR3 reads CASSPTSPTYEQYF. CDR3 nucleotides: TGTGCCAGCAGCCCGACTAGCCCCACCTACGAGCAGTACTTC.

The CDR3, as DNA: TGCGCCAGCAGCCCCGGGTCCTCCCGCGGCTACACCTTC. Residues: CASSPGSSRGYTF. This chain connects TRBV4-1 to TRBJ1-2; D uncertain. V was trimmed by 4 bases and J by 8 bases, leaving 14 bases between them. The V gene's germline CDR1 is MGHRA and CDR2 YSYEKL. The CDR3 contains 13 residues.

This chain links TRBV28 with TRBJ1-1; D is unresolved. Deletions cut 6 bases from V and 0 bases from J, with 11 bases between. This CDR3 contains 14 residues. Germline-derived CDR1 and CDR2 are MDHEN and SYDVKM. CDR3 bases: TGTGCCAGCAGGCGAGAGAATATGAACACTGAAGCTTTCTTT. It translates to CASRRENMNTEAFF.

CDR3 amino acids: CAISGTAELNQPQHF. As DNA, the CDR3 is TGTGCCATCAGTGGGACAGCAGAGTTGAATCAGCCCCAGCATTTT. This sequence joins TRBV10-3 and TRBJ1-5, with D possibly being TRBD1 (6 bases). Trimming cost V 4 bases and J 4 bases, with 14 bases left between them. Germline V gives CDR1 ENHRY, CDR2 SYGVKD. CDR3 length equals 15 residues.

The gene calls are TRBV6-1 and TRBJ1-4; TRBD1 matches at 8 bases. The CDR3 is made up of 15 amino acids. Germline assignment: CDR1 MNHNS and CDR2 SASEGT. V was clipped by 3 bases and J by 7 bases; unmatched bases: 7. DNA of the CDR3: TGTGCCAGCAGTGAGGGAGGACAGGGTGGTGAAAAACTGTTTTTT. Translation gives CASSEGGQGGEKLFF.

This sequence joins TRBV11-2 and TRBJ2-1, with D perhaps matching TRBD2 (6 bases). Germline CDR1 is SGHAT and CDR2 is FQNNGV. The CDR3 loop spans 19 amino acids. V lost 3 bases to trimming and J lost 4 bases, with 25 bases between them. The CDR3: CASSLVPGSGSGSYNEQFF. CDR3 sequence (DNA): TGTGCCAGCAGCTTGGTCCCAGGGTCTGGTAGCGGCTCATACAATGAGCAGTTCTTC.

The CDR3 region is CASSEQGALETQYF. The CDR3 DNA reads as TGTGCCAGTAGTGAACAGGGGGCGCTTGAGACCCAGTACTTC. V usage is TRBV19 and J usage is TRBJ2-5; 9 nucleotides align to TRBD1. The CDR3 covers 14 residues. The ends lost 5 bases at V and 5 bases at J; junction bases unmatched: 6. Germline V gene data show CDR1 as LNHDA and CDR2 as SQIVND (reference sequence).

This clone occurred a few times. The chain has TRBV5-1 and TRBJ2-2; D perhaps matches TRBD1 (6 bases). Trimming took off 2 bases at V and 6 bases at J, with 8 bases between the two ends. The CDR3 has 13 residues. From germline, CDR1 is SGHRS and CDR2 YFSETQ. The CDR3 here is CASSLGGPGELFF. The CDR3 DNA sequence: TGCGCCAGCAGCTTAGGGGGACCCGGGGAGCTGTTTTTT.

The chain links TRBV6-5 to TRBJ1-6, with 8 bases matching TRBD1. In germline, CDR1 is MNHEY, CDR2 SVGAGI. There are 15 residues in the CDR3. The ends lost 6 bases at V and 5 bases at J; junction bases unmatched: 6. The CDR3, as DNA: TGTGCCAGCAGCGGACAGGGAAGGAATAATTCACCCCTCCACTTT. It encodes CASSGQGRNNSPLHF.

The V gene is TRBV4-1, the J gene TRBJ2-7, with TRBD1 matching over 9 bases. Trimming at V came to 4 bases and at J to 6 bases, leaving 4 bases not matched to a gene. This CDR3 comprises 13 residues. Germline V gene sequence: CDR1 MGHRA, CDR2 YSYEKL. As DNA, the CDR3 is TGCGCCAGCAGCCCGGGACAGGGTTTCGAGCAGTACTTC. Translated, it gives CASSPGQGFEQYF.

This clone turned up a few times. V and J are TRBV27 and TRBJ2-1; TRBD2 matches 7 bases. This CDR3 region has 15 residues. The V segment lost 5 bases and the J segment 8 bases; nucleotides outside the gene matches: 12. Germline values: CDR1 MNHEY, CDR2 SMNVEV (reference sequence). CDR3 in amino acids: CASSPRGGIGHEQFF. The DNA for the CDR3 is TGTGCCAGCAGTCCTCGCGGGGGTATAGGACATGAGCAGTTCTTC.

The V and J genes are TRBV5-6 and TRBJ1-1; the match to TRBD1 covers 7 bases. Per germline, CDR1 SGHDT and CDR2 YYEEEE. V lost 1 base, J lost 5 bases, and 2 bases stayed unmatched. The length of the CDR3 is 13 residues. CDR3 nucleotides: TGTGCCAGCAGCTTGCCAGGGGGTACTGAAGCTTTCTTT. It specifies CASSLPGGTEAFF.